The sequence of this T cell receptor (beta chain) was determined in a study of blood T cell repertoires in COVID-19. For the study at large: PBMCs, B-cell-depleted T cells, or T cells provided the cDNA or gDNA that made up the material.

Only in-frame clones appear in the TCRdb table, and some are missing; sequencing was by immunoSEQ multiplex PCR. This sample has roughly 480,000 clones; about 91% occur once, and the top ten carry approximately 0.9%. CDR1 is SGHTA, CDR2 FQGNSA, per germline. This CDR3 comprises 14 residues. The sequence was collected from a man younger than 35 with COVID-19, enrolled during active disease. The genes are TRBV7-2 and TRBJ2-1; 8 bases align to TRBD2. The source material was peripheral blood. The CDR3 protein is CGVVLGRAGNEQFF. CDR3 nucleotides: TGTGGCGTGGTACTCGGGAGGGCGGGGAATGAGCAGTTCTTC.